The 23 T cell receptor beta chains listed next were all sequenced from one sample in a study of blood T cells in healthy people across ages. Through a sample-barcoded 5' primer and a J-beta primer mix, a second PCR was run for about 6 to 11 cycles. MiXCR was run by TCRdb on the 5' RACE reads, yielding one entry per CDR3 protein. This repertoire shows roughly 1.9 million distinct CDR3 sequences, roughly two fifths found once; its top ten account for 23%. Sequenced sample: blood. Receptor source: a human donor in good health.

The genes are TRBV5-1 and TRBJ2-3, with a possible D match to TRBD1 (5 bases). This CDR3 has 16 amino acids. V dropped 0 bases and J dropped 4 bases, with 15 bases sitting between them. Germline CDR1 reads SGHRS; CDR2 reads YFSETQ. The CDR3 DNA follows: TGCGCCAGCAGCTTGGGTGGGGCAGTTCGGGCAGATACGCAGTATTTT. Translated: CASSLGGAVRADTQYF.

This clonotype was observed a handful of times. V usage is TRBV5-6 and J usage is TRBJ2-7; 9 nucleotides align to TRBD2. CDR3 length: 16 residues. Germline-derived CDR1 and CDR2 are SGHDT and YYEEEE. V lost 2 bases and J lost 1; bases outside the gene matches: 7. The CDR3 loop reads CASSLGSGGRSYEQYF. CDR3 bases: TGTGCCAGCAGCTTAGGAAGCGGGGGGCGTTCCTACGAGCAGTACTTC.

V usage is TRBV20-1 and J usage is TRBJ2-3; 7 nucleotides match TRBD2. The CDR3 extends over 15 amino acids. Looked up from germline, CDR1 is DFQATT and CDR2 is SNEGSKA (reference sequence). Trimming at V came to 0 bases and at J to 2 bases, leaving 5 bases not matched to a gene. The CDR3 nucleotides read TGCAGTGCTAGAGACCCAGGGAGGGACACAGATACGCAGTATTTT. It yields the protein CSARDPGRDTDTQYF.

The chain is built from TRBV4-3 and TRBJ2-1; unclear D gene. Germline values: CDR1 LGHNA, CDR2 YSLEER. Between the trimmed V and J ends, which lost 10 bases and 4 bases, there was a span of 5 bases. CDR3 length: 10 residues. This chain's CDR3 is CATQYNEQFF. In nucleotides, the CDR3 is TGCGCCACACAATACAATGAGCAGTTCTTC.

This clonotype has a single count. The V gene is TRBV5-6, the J gene TRBJ1-2, with TRBD1 identical over 8 bases. CDR1 is SGHDT, CDR2 YYEEEE, per germline. With 1 base clipped from V and 7 bases from J, the junction kept 6 bases outside the gene matches. CDR3 length: 14 residues. The DNA of the CDR3 is TGTGCCAGCAGCTTGTGGGGACAGGAGTCTGGCTACACCTTC. It is translated as CASSLWGQESGYTF.

J is TRBJ2-7 and V is TRBV7-9; D gene unclear. The CDR3 is made up of 12 amino acids. The germline V gene encodes CDR1 SEHNR and CDR2 FQNEAQ (reference sequence). Between the trimmed V and J ends, which lost 9 bases and 4 bases, there was a span of 13 bases. The CDR3: CASGRADYEQYF. The CDR3 DNA follows: TGTGCCAGTGGACGGGCGGATTACGAGCAGTACTTC.

This clonotype was seen a few times. The rearrangement uses TRBV20-1 and TRBJ2-5; D is uncertain. Germline values: CDR1 DFQATT, CDR2 SNEGSKA (reference sequence). Between the trimmed V and J ends, which lost 1 base and 0 bases, there was a span of 12 bases. The CDR3 runs 15 residues. The CDR3 sequence: CSARAPGGNQETQYF. DNA of the CDR3: TGCAGTGCTAGAGCCCCGGGTGGTAACCAAGAGACCCAGTACTTC.

V is TRBV7-2 and J is TRBJ1-2; unclear D gene. This CDR3 has 14 residues. Germline CDR1 SGHTA, CDR2 FQGNSA. Deletions cut 4 bases from V and 8 bases from J, with 17 bases between. In DNA, the CDR3 is TGTGCCAGCAGCTCCCCAATGGGCCCTAGAGGCTACACCTTC. This gives the protein CASSSPMGPRGYTF.

This clonotype was seen many times. CDR3 nucleotides: TGTGCCAGCAGGCGGGACAGAGACCAAGAGACCCAGTACTTC. Protein product: CASRRDRDQETQYF. The rearrangement uses TRBV7-2 and TRBJ2-5, with TRBD1 as a possible D gene (7 bases). CDR3 length equals 14 residues. Trimming took 6 bases from V and 0 from J, leaving 11 bases between them. Germline V CDR1 and CDR2: SGHTA, FQGNSA.

This clonotype showed up just a few times. This chain connects TRBV4-2 to TRBJ1-1, with 7 nucleotides matching TRBD1. The germline gives CDR1 LGHNA, CDR2 YNFKEQ. CDR3 length: 16 residues. The ends lost 0 bases at V and 4 bases at J; junction bases unmatched: 8. The CDR3 bases are TGTGCCAGCAGCCAAGATACAGGGGAGGGGGGCACTGAAGCTTTCTTT. It specifies CASSQDTGEGGTEAFF.

This chain connects TRBV6-2 or TRBV6-3 to TRBJ1-1; no firm D call. The CDR3 totals 17 residues. V lost 5 bases and J 0 bases, leaving 19 bases between the germline ends. Germline CDR1 and CDR2: MNHEY and SVGEGT. CDR3 sequence (DNA): TGTGCCAGCAGTGAGGGAAATTGGAGGGCTATGAACACTGAAGCTTTCTTT. It yields the protein CASSEGNWRAMNTEAFF.

This clonotype came up a few times. This rearrangement joins TRBV20-1 to TRBJ2-1; TRBD1 or TRBD2 may be the D gene (5 bases each). The CDR3 consists of 14 residues. The V and J ends lost 6 bases and 8 bases respectively, with 20 bases between them. Germline CDR1 is DFQATT and CDR2 is SNEGSKA (reference sequence). CDR3 in amino acids: CSAQRLATGYEQFF. The CDR3 DNA sequence: TGCAGTGCCCAGAGGCTAGCCACAGGATATGAGCAGTTCTTC.

This clonotype was counted a single time. The junction differs from germline at one of its ends, possibly a read error. The V call is TRBV9, the J call TRBJ2-6; 8 nucleotides match TRBD2. The length of the CDR3 is 13 residues. Germline CDR1 SGDLS, CDR2 YYNGEE. The CDR3 DNA reads TGTGCCAGCAGCCCGGGGGGGGCCGACGTCCTGACTTTC. It translates to CASSPGGADVLTF.

The V call is TRBV10-3, the J call TRBJ2-7, with D unresolved. Germline V gene sequence: CDR1 ENHRY, CDR2 SYGVKD. The CDR3 is 13 amino acids. Between the trimmed V and J ends, which lost 5 bases and 1 base, there was a span of 9 bases. The CDR3 DNA reads as TGTGCCATCAGTCCGGACGGTTCCTACGAGCAGTACTTC. This encodes CAISPDGSYEQYF.

The V gene is TRBV4-1, the J gene TRBJ2-5; D unresolved. The closer fit of TRBJ2-7 to the DNA end suggests the J call may be wrong. Germline loops: CDR1 MGHRA, CDR2 YSYEKL. This CDR3 comprises 13 residues. As DNA, the CDR3 is TGCGCCAGCAGCCAAGGGGCAGGACGCGAGCAGTACTTC. This encodes CASSQGAGREQYF.

The CDR3 region is CSASILEAFF. The CDR3, as DNA: TGCAGTGCTAGCATCCTTGAAGCTTTCTTT. The chain employs TRBV20-1 and TRBJ1-1, with D unresolved. The germline V gene has CDR1 DFQATT and CDR2 SNEGSKA (reference sequence). With 3 bases removed from V and 7 bases from J, the gap between germline ends came to 6 bases. This CDR3 has 10 residues.

This sequence joins TRBV6-6 and TRBJ1-5, with D unclear. The CDR3 sequence is 15 residues long. The V gene lost 6 bases and the J gene lost 0 bases, with 12 bases spanning the gap. In germline, CDR1 is MNHNY, CDR2 SVGAGI (reference sequence). The CDR3 loop is CASRSTRDSNQPQHF. The DNA for the CDR3 is TGTGCCAGCAGATCGACACGAGATAGCAATCAGCCCCAGCATTTT.

The V gene is TRBV27, the J gene TRBJ1-5; 10 nucleotides align to TRBD1. The CDR3 spans 17 residues. Germline CDR1 and CDR2: MNHEY and SMNVEV (reference sequence). Unmatched junction bases numbered 11, after V lost 4 bases and J lost 5 bases. The CDR3 loop reads CASSSSWTGGSDQPQHF. Written as DNA, the CDR3 is TGTGCCAGCAGTTCCTCATGGACAGGGGGTAGTGATCAGCCCCAGCATTTT.

This clonotype was seen repeatedly, ten times or more. CDR3 bases: TGCGCCAGCAGCCGCCGGGAGACCGACTACGAGCAGTACTTC. Translating it yields CASSRRETDYEQYF. The chain is built from TRBV4-1 and TRBJ2-7; D perhaps matches TRBD2 (6 bases). V gave up 4 bases and J gave up 3 bases, with 13 bases separating them. Per germline, CDR1 MGHRA and CDR2 YSYEKL. The CDR3 length is 14 residues.

This chain connects TRBV29-1 to TRBJ2-5; D is possibly TRBD2 (7 bases). CDR1 SQVTM and CDR2 ANQGSEA come from the germline V gene. Trimming stripped 4 bases from V and 4 bases from J, with 13 bases between. This CDR3 is 13 amino acids long. As DNA, the CDR3 is TGCAGCGTTGGTGGGGGGGCTCGAGAGACCCAGTACTTC. This gives the protein CSVGGGARETQYF.

The CDR3 loop reads CAISDQTSGGFF. CDR3 sequence (DNA): TGTGCCATCAGTGATCAAACTAGCGGCGGGTTCTTC. The chain couples TRBV10-3 to TRBJ2-1; TRBD2 agrees at 8 bases. V lost 3 bases to trimming and J lost 15 bases; unmatched junction nucleotides: 7. There are 12 residues in the CDR3. Germline lookup yields CDR1 ENHRY and CDR2 SYGVKD.

This clonotype occurred a few times. V is TRBV24-1 and J is TRBJ2-7; D might be TRBD1 (6 bases). Trimming took off 3 bases at V and 0 bases at J, with 8 bases between the two ends. The germline V gene has CDR1 KGHDR and CDR2 SFDVKD. This CDR3 comprises 14 residues. CDR3 residues: CATSDGGASYEQYF. CDR3 in DNA: TGTGCCACCAGTGATGGGGGCGCCTCCTACGAGCAGTACTTC.

The chain combines TRBV12-3 or TRBV12-4 with TRBJ2-7, with 9 bases aligning to TRBD2. This CDR3 has 14 residues. With 6 bases clipped from V and 3 bases from J, the junction kept 6 bases outside the gene matches. Written as DNA, the CDR3 is TGTGCCAGCAGGCCAGCGGGGGGCTACTACGAGCAGTACTTC. It encodes CASRPAGGYYEQYF.